This T cell receptor beta chain was captured in a study of shared clonotypes between healthy human individuals. The wider study: There were three CD4 naive, three CD4 memory, two CD8 naive and one CD8 memory plates per donor. General observations from the study: Non-shared clonotypes had lower generation probabilities than those shared by all four donors. Roughly 5% of naive CD4 clonotypes were shared across a handful of donors.

Concerning this clone itself: Its specificity is not known.

V dropped 1 base and J dropped 8; count of bases not matched to a gene: 8. Germline V CDR1 and CDR2: MDHEN, SYDVKM. The CDR3 loop spans 17 amino acids. Terminally differentiated effector memory CD45RA+ cells were left out of the naive CD8 fraction, which was CD45RO-negative and positively selected for CCR7. Deep level was the assay's run setting. Profiled with immunoSEQ multiplex PCR; TCRdb holds only in-frame clones, not every one. The sample has about 820,000 clones; over 90% are singletons. This receptor was taken from a man aged 25-40 years in good health. Sequencing used naive CD8+ T cells sorted from blood. The chain combines TRBV28 with TRBJ2-1; TRBD2 aligns across 13 bases. The CDR3 DNA sequence: TGTGCCAGCAGTTTATCTGGACTAGCGGGAGTTTTGGATGAGCAGTTCTTC. Translated: CASSLSGLAGVLDEQFF. Full variable domain (missing parts from reference TRBV28 and TRBJ2-1): DVKVTQSSRYLVKRTGEKVFLECVQDMDHENMFWYRQDPGLGLRLIYFSYDVKMKEKGDIPEGYSVSREKKERFSLILESASTNQTSMYLCASSLSGLAGVLDEQFFGPGTRLTVL.